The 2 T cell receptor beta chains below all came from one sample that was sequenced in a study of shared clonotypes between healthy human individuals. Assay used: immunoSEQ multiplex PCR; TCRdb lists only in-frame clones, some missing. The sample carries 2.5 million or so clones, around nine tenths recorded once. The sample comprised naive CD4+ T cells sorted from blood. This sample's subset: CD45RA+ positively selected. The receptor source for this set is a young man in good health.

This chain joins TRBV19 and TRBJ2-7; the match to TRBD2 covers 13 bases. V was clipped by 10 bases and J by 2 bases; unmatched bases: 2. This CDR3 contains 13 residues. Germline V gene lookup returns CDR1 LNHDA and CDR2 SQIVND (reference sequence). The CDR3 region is CATGTSGAYEQYF. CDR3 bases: TGTGCCACGGGGACTAGCGGGGCCTACGAGCAGTACTTC. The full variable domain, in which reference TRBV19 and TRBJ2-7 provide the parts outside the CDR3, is DGGITQSPKYLFRKEGQNVTLSCEQNLNHDAMYWYRQDPGQGLRLIYYSQIVNDFQKGDIAEGYSVSREKKESFPLTVTSAQKNPTAFYLCATGTSGAYEQYFGPGTRLTVT.

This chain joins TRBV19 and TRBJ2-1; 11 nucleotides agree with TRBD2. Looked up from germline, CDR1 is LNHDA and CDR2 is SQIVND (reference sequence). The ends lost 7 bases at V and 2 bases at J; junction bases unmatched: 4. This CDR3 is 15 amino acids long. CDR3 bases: TGTGCCAGTACCCAGGGACTAGCGGCCTACAATGAGCAGTTCTTC. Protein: CASTQGLAAYNEQFF.